Listed below are T cell receptor beta chains from one sample, sequenced in a study of cytomegalovirus exposure and HLA in healthy donors. Generated by immunoSEQ multiplex PCR, the TCRdb table keeps only in-frame clones and is missing some. Counted here are more than 90,000 clones, around 88% occurring once; the ten biggest clones make up roughly 5.3%. Material: PBMCs. The receptors here all came from a young man in good health and CMV-seronegative. Each CDR3 is given with its conserved first and last residue. A clone size is listed for some rows: how often the clone was seen (once, few, many), or a class if it is expanded.

cdr3_aa: CASSKGQYNEQFF
j_call: TRBJ2-1
v_call: TRBV5-1
clone_size: -

cdr3_aa: CASSQLGAGRFNEQFF
j_call: TRBJ2-1
v_call: TRBV4-1
clone_size: -

cdr3_aa: CASSPGGANNEQFF
j_call: TRBJ2-1
v_call: TRBV6-1
clone_size: -

cdr3_aa: CASSDPAGGASQAFF
j_call: TRBJ1-1
v_call: TRBV6-1
clone_size: few

cdr3_aa: CASNPTGSVNEQFF
j_call: TRBJ2-1
v_call: TRBV9
clone_size: -

cdr3_aa: CASSQAGGQTYGYTF
j_call: TRBJ1-2
v_call: TRBV4-1
clone_size: -

cdr3_aa: CASSLTGFTGANVLTF
j_call: TRBJ2-6
v_call: TRBV5-4
clone_size: -

cdr3_aa: CASSPDRVSTNEKLFF
j_call: TRBJ1-4
v_call: TRBV7-8
clone_size: -

cdr3_aa: CASSRSGQNFGYGYTF
j_call: TRBJ1-2
v_call: TRBV7-9
clone_size: -

cdr3_aa: CAHRQGADTEAFF
j_call: TRBJ1-1
v_call: TRBV30
clone_size: -

cdr3_aa: CASSVATSGLGEQFF
j_call: TRBJ2-1
v_call: TRBV7-2
clone_size: -

cdr3_aa: CATGRATGELFF
j_call: TRBJ2-2
v_call: TRBV27
clone_size: -

cdr3_aa: CAWSAQGRGGYSGNTIYF
j_call: TRBJ1-3
v_call: TRBV30
clone_size: once

cdr3_aa: CAWSSGTGAEKLFF
j_call: TRBJ1-4
v_call: TRBV30
clone_size: few

cdr3_aa: CASSLSGQGPYSNQPQHF
j_call: TRBJ1-5
v_call: TRBV28
clone_size: -

cdr3_aa: CASGGPWDGTYEQYF
j_call: TRBJ2-7
v_call: TRBV5-1
clone_size: few

cdr3_aa: CASSYKAGAPEAFF
j_call: TRBJ1-1
v_call: TRBV27
clone_size: -

cdr3_aa: CASSTTGRKDSPLHF
j_call: TRBJ1-6
v_call: TRBV19
clone_size: -

cdr3_aa: CASSPGGPDTQYF
j_call: TRBJ2-3
v_call: TRBV11-1
clone_size: -

cdr3_aa: CASSGGTHNEQFF
j_call: TRBJ2-1
v_call: TRBV19
clone_size: once

cdr3_aa: CAWSPGAGSNQPQHF
j_call: TRBJ1-5
v_call: TRBV30
clone_size: -

cdr3_aa: CASSSVVRSDTEAFF
j_call: TRBJ1-1
v_call: TRBV27
clone_size: -

cdr3_aa: CASSEGLDYEQYF
j_call: TRBJ2-7
v_call: TRBV5-1
clone_size: -

cdr3_aa: CASRPGTSGGRTDTQYF
j_call: TRBJ2-3
v_call: TRBV5-4
clone_size: -

cdr3_aa: CSVELGQGRYEQYF
j_call: TRBJ2-7
v_call: TRBV29-1
clone_size: -

cdr3_aa: CAWRVTSSGNTIYF
j_call: TRBJ1-3
v_call: TRBV30
clone_size: few

cdr3_aa: CASSVGTSGGDEQFF
j_call: TRBJ2-1
v_call: TRBV11-2
clone_size: -

cdr3_aa: CASSERDRASVANEKLFF
j_call: TRBJ1-4
v_call: TRBV6-1
clone_size: -

cdr3_aa: CASSRDRGNTEAFF
j_call: TRBJ1-1
v_call: TRBV2
clone_size: -

cdr3_aa: CASSPDRGSNQPQHF
j_call: TRBJ1-5
v_call: TRBV7-2
clone_size: -

cdr3_aa: CASSTGQRHAEAFF
j_call: TRBJ1-1
v_call: TRBV13
clone_size: -

cdr3_aa: CASSRRTGGGTEAFF
j_call: TRBJ1-1
v_call: TRBV5-5
clone_size: -

cdr3_aa: CASSEGQRAETQYF
j_call: TRBJ2-5
v_call: TRBV7-9
clone_size: -

cdr3_aa: CASSPTLGTGVSEAFF
j_call: TRBJ1-1
v_call: TRBV28
clone_size: -

cdr3_aa: CASSLGAVPSNQPQHF
j_call: TRBJ1-5
v_call: TRBV7-8
clone_size: -

cdr3_aa: CASSRQGANYGYTF
j_call: TRBJ1-2
v_call: TRBV7-9
clone_size: -

cdr3_aa: CASSQDRGMNTEAFF
j_call: TRBJ1-1
v_call: TRBV18
clone_size: few

cdr3_aa: CASSSGTSVYEQYF
j_call: TRBJ2-7
v_call: TRBV7-2
clone_size: -

cdr3_aa: CASSFWDRGPYGYTF
j_call: TRBJ1-2
v_call: TRBV5-6
clone_size: few

cdr3_aa: CASSSGSYNEQFF
j_call: TRBJ2-1
v_call: TRBV27
clone_size: -

cdr3_aa: CASSQENTEAFF
j_call: TRBJ1-1
v_call: TRBV2
clone_size: -

cdr3_aa: CASSQSKQPQHF
j_call: TRBJ1-5
v_call: TRBV4-1
clone_size: -

cdr3_aa: CASRIGQGEGNQPQHF
j_call: TRBJ1-5
v_call: TRBV6-6
clone_size: -

cdr3_aa: CASRPSGAGANYGYTF
j_call: TRBJ1-2
v_call: TRBV27
clone_size: -

cdr3_aa: CASRGTSGSHEQFF
j_call: TRBJ2-1
v_call: TRBV5-1
clone_size: -

cdr3_aa: CASRGTSGGCEQYF
j_call: TRBJ2-7
v_call: TRBV10-1
clone_size: few

cdr3_aa: CATSREGGQPQHF
j_call: TRBJ1-5
v_call: TRBV15
clone_size: -

cdr3_aa: CASSKRTGGADTGELFF
j_call: TRBJ2-2
v_call: TRBV5-6
clone_size: -

cdr3_aa: CASSETGSNSPLHF
j_call: TRBJ1-6
v_call: TRBV28
clone_size: few

cdr3_aa: CASSSEAVGYTF
j_call: TRBJ1-2
v_call: TRBV5-1
clone_size: -

cdr3_aa: CASSLGGQDKLFF
j_call: TRBJ1-4
v_call: TRBV7-9
clone_size: -